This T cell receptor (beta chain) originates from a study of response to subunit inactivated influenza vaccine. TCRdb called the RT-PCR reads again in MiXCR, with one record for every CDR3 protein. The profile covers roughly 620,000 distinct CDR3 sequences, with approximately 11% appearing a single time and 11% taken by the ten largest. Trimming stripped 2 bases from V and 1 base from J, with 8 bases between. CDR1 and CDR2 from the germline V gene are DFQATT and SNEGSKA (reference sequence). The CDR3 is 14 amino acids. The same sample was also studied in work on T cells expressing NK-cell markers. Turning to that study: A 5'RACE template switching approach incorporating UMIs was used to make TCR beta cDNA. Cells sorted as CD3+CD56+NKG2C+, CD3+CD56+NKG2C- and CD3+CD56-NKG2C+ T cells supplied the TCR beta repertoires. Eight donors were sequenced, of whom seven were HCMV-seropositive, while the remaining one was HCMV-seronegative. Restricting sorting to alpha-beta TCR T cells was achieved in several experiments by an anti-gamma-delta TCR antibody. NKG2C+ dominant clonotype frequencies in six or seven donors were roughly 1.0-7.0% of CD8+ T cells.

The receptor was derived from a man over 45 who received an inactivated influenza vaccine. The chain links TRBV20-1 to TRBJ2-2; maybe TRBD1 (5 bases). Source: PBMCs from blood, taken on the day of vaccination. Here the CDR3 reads CSARPTVNTGELFF. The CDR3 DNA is TGCAGTGCTAGACCGACAGTGAACACCGGGGAGCTGTTTTTT.